This passage covers 14 T cell receptor beta chains from one sample sequenced in a study of T cell responses to AZD1222 COVID-19 vaccine. Profiling relied on immunoSEQ multiplex PCR, and the TCRdb table lists in-frame clones only, not all of them. This sample has 100,000 to 150,000 clones, with about nine tenths found just once. Here the sequenced sample was peripheral blood, taken on day 0 of AZD1222 vaccination. These receptors came from an adult in good health.

The rearrangement uses TRBV30 and TRBJ1-1; 7 bases map to TRBD1. CDR1 is GTSNPN, CDR2 SVGIG, per germline (reference sequence). CDR3 length: 14 amino acids. V dropped 3 bases and J dropped 7; count of bases not matched to a gene: 11. The DNA for the CDR3 is TGTGCCTGGAGCTCCCCCCATCGACAGGGTGAAGCTTTCTTT. Translating it yields CAWSSPHRQGEAFF.

The J gene is TRBJ2-7, the V gene TRBV27; tentatively, D is TRBD1 or TRBD2 (6 bases each). The germline gives CDR1 MNHEY, CDR2 SMNVEV (reference sequence). Trimming took 2 bases from V and 4 from J, leaving 15 bases between them. The CDR3 totals 15 residues. The chain's CDR3 is CASSLQGGGGYEQYF. The CDR3 region has the DNA TGTGCCAGCAGTTTACAAGGGGGAGGAGGTTACGAGCAGTACTTC.

J is TRBJ1-1 and V is TRBV5-4; possibly TRBD1 for D (5 bases). The germline V gene encodes CDR1 SGHNT and CDR2 YYREEE (reference sequence). The ends were cut back, 1 base at V and 5 bases at J, with 6 bases in the middle. The CDR3 is 12 amino acids. The chain's CDR3 is CASSLQGTEAFF. The CDR3 DNA reads TGTGCCAGCAGCTTGCAGGGTACTGAAGCTTTCTTT.

The J gene is TRBJ2-5, the V gene TRBV19; 7 bases match TRBD2. CDR3 length: 14 residues. From germline, CDR1 is LNHDA and CDR2 SQIVND (reference sequence). J lost 4 bases, V lost 1 base, and 3 bases had no gene match. The CDR3 DNA reads TGTGCCAGTAGTATAGCGGGGGGTAGAGAGACCCAGTACTTC. It yields the protein CASSIAGGRETQYF.

CDR3 region: CASSRPLTNQQPQHF. As DNA, the CDR3 is TGCGCCAGCAGCCGTCCCCTGACTAATCAACAGCCCCAGCATTTT. The chain couples TRBV23-1 to TRBJ1-5; D not resolved. TRBV23-1 falls under the ORF class, with uncertain function. The CDR3 has 15 residues. Trimming cost V 6 bases and J 7 bases, with 19 bases left between them.

The gene calls are TRBV25-1 and TRBJ1-6, with TRBD1 as a possible D gene (5 bases). The CDR3 runs 14 residues. Trimming took 5 bases from V and 7 from J, leaving 12 bases between them. From germline, CDR1 is MGHDK and CDR2 SYGVNS. The CDR3 DNA reads as TGTGCCAGCAGTCAAATGGGGGGGAATTCACCCCTCCACTTT. Translated: CASSQMGGNSPLHF.

The chain joins TRBV9 to TRBJ1-4; D remains ambiguous. CDR3 length: 12 amino acids. V gave up 7 bases and J gave up 4 bases, with 8 bases separating them. The germline V gene has CDR1 SGDLS and CDR2 YYNGEE. CDR3 region: CASGGFNEKLFF. The CDR3 DNA is TGTGCCAGCGGTGGATTTAATGAAAAACTGTTTTTT.

CDR3 sequence: CSVGGGLRTYNEQFF. The CDR3 DNA follows: TGCAGCGTTGGGGGAGGACTCAGGACTTACAATGAGCAGTTCTTC. V is TRBV29-1 and J is TRBJ2-1, with a possible D match to TRBD2 (6 bases). The CDR3 loop spans 15 amino acids. V lost 4 bases and J 4 bases, leaving 17 bases between the germline ends. Germline V lookup: CDR1 SQVTM, CDR2 ANQGSEA.

The chain recombines TRBV6-5 with TRBJ1-6; weak D call: TRBD1 (5 bases). The V gene lost 0 bases and the J gene lost 9 bases, with 12 bases spanning the gap. CDR3 length equals 15 residues. Germline V gene data show CDR1 as MNHEY and CDR2 as SVGAGI. In nucleotides, the CDR3 is TGTGCCAGCAGTTACTCGGGAAGGGGAGGTTCACCCCTCCACTTT. This codes for CASSYSGRGGSPLHF.

The chain couples TRBV16 to TRBJ1-1; D call uncertain. Trimming removed 7 bases at V and 5 bases at J, with 14 bases between. The CDR3 contains 13 residues. CDR1 KGHSY and CDR2 FQNENV come from the germline V gene. The CDR3 DNA is TGTGCCAGCAATCCCTCGGTAGGGACTGAAGCTTTCTTT. As protein: CASNPSVGTEAFF.

The chain carries TRBV24-1 and TRBJ1-5, with D possibly TRBD1 on 5 matching bases. The CDR3 contains 14 residues. With 4 bases removed from V and 0 bases from J, the gap between germline ends came to 6 bases. Germline CDR1 KGHDR, CDR2 SFDVKD. The CDR3 DNA sequence: TGTGCCACCAGTGACAGGGCTAGCAATCAGCCCCAGCATTTT. This encodes CATSDRASNQPQHF.

The J gene is TRBJ1-5, the V gene TRBV19; D is unclear. V lost 8 bases, J lost 2 bases, and 7 bases lay in between. Germline values: CDR1 LNHDA, CDR2 SQIVND (reference sequence). This CDR3 region has 12 residues. The CDR3 bases are TGTGCCAGTTCTGAAGGCAATCAGCCCCAGCATTTT. Protein sequence: CASSEGNQPQHF.

The chain is built from TRBV2 and TRBJ1-4, with D possibly TRBD1 on 5 matching bases. Germline lookup yields CDR1 SNHLY and CDR2 FYNNEI. Trimming removed 5 bases at V and 7 bases at J, with 11 bases between. This CDR3 has 13 residues. CDR3 in amino acids: CASSQGLREKLFF. Written as DNA, the CDR3 is TGTGCCAGCAGTCAGGGACTACGTGAAAAACTGTTTTTT.

CDR3 nucleotides: TGTGCCAGCAGTTACTCTATCGACAATCAGCCCCAGCATTTT. Protein: CASSYSIDNQPQHF. The chain has TRBV6-5 and TRBJ1-5; D is ambiguous. Trimming pared 0 bases from V and 3 bases from J, leaving 6 bases between. CDR1 and CDR2 from the germline V gene are MNHEY and SVGAGI. The CDR3 runs 14 residues.